This T cell receptor beta chain emerged from a study of CD8 T cells in ankylosing spondylitis. Study-wide results and limits: Disease-linked clones had a CD8+ phenotype and relatively low frequency in peripheral blood. There were earlier reports of some motif variants in reactive arthritis synovial fluid and blood.

With molecular barcodes, quantitative 5'-RACE was used to make the TCR beta libraries. TCRdb fed the 5' RACE reads into MiXCR, producing one record per CDR3 protein. Of around 130,000 distinct CDR3 sequences in the sample, approximately 14% are singletons; the top ten hold about 2.7%. The CDR3 spans 14 residues. The germline gives CDR1 SGHVS, CDR2 FNYEAQ. Trimming cost V 1 base and J 4 bases, with 8 bases left between them. This clonotype was found a few times. Its target is not known. This sequence originates from a female donor with ankylosing spondylitis or in good health (not recorded which). Sequenced input: blood, either unsorted or a sorted T cell fraction (not recorded which). The chain employs TRBV7-6 and TRBJ1-5; D gene unclear. CDR3 DNA: TGTGCCAGCAGCTTAGGGGAGGTAAATCAGCCCCAGCATTTT. This sequence encodes CASSLGEVNQPQHF.